This entry lists 32 T cell receptor beta chains sequenced from one sample in a study of T-cell memory formation after mild COVID-19. TCRdb redid the calling of the 5' RACE reads with MiXCR, one entry per CDR3 protein. This sample has 120,000 or so distinct CDR3 sequences, with about 17% found just once. The specimen was PBMCs or a T cell subset sorted from them (not recorded which). Receptors were obtained from an adult woman who had mild COVID-19 (a few samples of this study predate the infection). Cell type and time point are not known.

This clonotype was seen a few times. This chain joins TRBV9 and TRBJ2-1; D not certain. The V end was cut by 0 bases, the J end by 0 bases, with 10 bases between. CDR1 is SGDLS, CDR2 YYNGEE, per germline. CDR3 length: 16 residues. In DNA form, the CDR3 reads TGTGCCAGCAGCGTAGTTCCGAGATACTCCTACAATGAGCAGTTCTTC. It yields the protein CASSVVPRYSYNEQFF.

The chain is built from TRBV9 and TRBJ2-7; D not resolved. The V and J ends lost 1 base and 2 bases respectively, with 7 bases between them. Germline V lookup: CDR1 SGDLS, CDR2 YYNGEE. The CDR3 covers 13 residues. The CDR3 DNA sequence: TGTGCCAGCAGCGTAACAGAGACCTACGAGCAGTACTTC. As protein: CASSVTETYEQYF.

The sample holds a few counts of this clonotype. The V call is TRBV12-3 or TRBV12-4, the J call TRBJ2-7; D not resolved. Trimming stripped 6 bases from V and 6 bases from J, with 12 bases between. This CDR3 has 12 amino acids. This CDR3 reads CASRSGPAEQYF. The DNA for the CDR3 is TGTGCCAGCAGGTCCGGGCCCGCCGAGCAGTACTTC.

This clonotype was found a few times. V and J are TRBV7-9 and TRBJ2-7; 8 bases agree with TRBD2. The CDR3 is 14 residues long. Trimming took 1 base from V and 4 from J; bases not matched to a gene: 3. Germline loops: CDR1 SEHNR, CDR2 FQNEAQ (reference sequence). The CDR3 nucleotides are TGTGCCAGCAGCTTAGGACTAGCGCAATACGAGCAGTACTTC. Its translation: CASSLGLAQYEQYF.

This clonotype was picked up many times. This sequence joins TRBV5-1 and TRBJ2-5; 10 bases map to TRBD2. The germline CDR1 and CDR2 sequences are SGHRS and YFSETQ. This CDR3 contains 15 residues. J lost 6 bases, V lost 3 bases, and 8 bases had no gene match. The CDR3 DNA reads as TGCGCCAGCAGCTCATCCTCAGCGGGGGGGAAGACCCAGTACTTC. Residues: CASSSSSAGGKTQYF.

This clonotype was seen a few times. V and J are TRBV9 and TRBJ1-1; D uncertain. Trimming took off 3 bases at V and 0 bases at J, with 12 bases between the two ends. The CDR3 has 15 amino acids. Germline CDR1 reads SGDLS; CDR2 reads YYNGEE. For the CDR3, the DNA is TGTGCCAGCAGCGCGGGTGGGTCGCTGAACACTGAAGCTTTCTTT. Translating it yields CASSAGGSLNTEAFF.

The V and J genes are TRBV4-1 and TRBJ2-6; D gene uncertain. The CDR3 has 17 amino acids. Germline V gives CDR1 MGHRA, CDR2 YSYEKL. Between the trimmed V and J ends, which lost 1 base and 1 base, there was a span of 11 bases. The CDR3 loop is CASSQVPRESGANVLTF. The CDR3 bases are TGCGCCAGCAGCCAAGTCCCCCGAGAATCTGGGGCCAACGTCCTGACTTTC.

This chain uses TRBV20-1 with TRBJ2-7, with a weak D call TRBD1 (7 bases). There are 15 residues in the CDR3. The germline V and J ends were trimmed by 6 bases and 1 base, with 19 bases remaining between them. Per germline, CDR1 DFQATT and CDR2 SNEGSKA (reference sequence). The CDR3 loop is CSAPGWQGGSYEQYF. The CDR3 nucleotides read TGCAGTGCCCCCGGATGGCAGGGGGGATCCTACGAGCAGTACTTC.

This clonotype was found a few times. The V call is TRBV4-2, the J call TRBJ2-5; 11 bases agree with TRBD2. The CDR3 is 16 amino acids. CDR1 is LGHNA, CDR2 YNFKEQ, per germline. The ends lost 3 bases at V and 1 base at J; junction bases unmatched: 4. The CDR3 reads CASSQRLAGTQETQYF. CDR3 nucleotides: TGTGCCAGCAGCCAGAGACTAGCGGGGACCCAAGAGACCCAGTACTTC.

This clonotype was counted between two and nine times. The V call is TRBV5-1, the J call TRBJ2-7; D may be TRBD1 (6 bases). Per the germline V gene, CDR1 is SGHRS and CDR2 is YFSETQ. Trimming stripped 0 bases from V and 5 bases from J, with 9 bases between. This CDR3 region has 13 residues. CDR3 sequence (DNA): TGCGCCAGCAGCTTGGTACAGGGAGACGAGCAGTACTTC. As protein: CASSLVQGDEQYF.

In the case of this clonotype: One end of the junction fails to match germline, which may point to a read error. The CDR3: CASSLMDGGLFF. The CDR3 DNA sequence: TGTGCCAGCAGTCTGATGGACGGGGGGCTGTTTTTT. The chain links TRBV27 to TRBJ2-2; the D gene is possibly TRBD2 (6 bases). The CDR3 length is 12 residues. Germline V lookup: CDR1 MNHEY, CDR2 SMNVEV (reference sequence).

Only a few counts were recorded for this clonotype. Written as DNA, the CDR3 is TGTGCCAGCAGTTACTCCGATTGGACGTCGACCACCGGGGAGCTGTTTTTT. This encodes CASSYSDWTSTTGELFF. The chain combines TRBV6-5 with TRBJ2-2; no clear D. The germline gives CDR1 MNHEY, CDR2 SVGAGI. V lost 0 bases and J 4 bases, leaving 15 bases between the germline ends. CDR3 length: 17 residues.

This sequence joins TRBV7-9 and TRBJ2-2, with 12 nucleotides matching TRBD2. CDR3 length: 15 residues. V gave up 5 bases and J gave up 5 bases; unmatched junction bases: 3. Germline CDR1 and CDR2: SEHNR and FQNEAQ (reference sequence). CDR3 nucleotides: TGTGCCAGCAGCCGACTAGCGGGAGAAACCGGGGAGCTGTTTTTT. It is translated as CASSRLAGETGELFF. The full variable domain, in which reference TRBV7-9 and TRBJ2-2 provide the parts outside the CDR3, is DTGVSQNPRHKITKRGQNVTFRCDPISEHNRLYWYRQTLGQGPEFLTYFQNEAQLEKSRLLSDRFSAERPKGSFSTLEIQRTEQGDSAMYLCASSRLAGETGELFFGEGSRLTVL.

This clonotype has just a few counts. V usage is TRBV3-1 and J usage is TRBJ2-5; D may be TRBD1 or TRBD2 (6 bases each). This CDR3 spans 15 amino acids. Trimming pared 4 bases from V and 2 bases from J, leaving 14 bases between. Germline V gene sequence: CDR1 LGHDT, CDR2 YNNKEL (reference sequence). CDR3 residues: CASSPAGGLQETQYF. CDR3 DNA: TGTGCCAGCAGCCCCGCCGGGGGCCTACAAGAGACCCAGTACTTC.

This clonotype was seen more than once but under ten times. This rearrangement joins TRBV4-1 to TRBJ1-2; 10 bases fit TRBD1. This CDR3 has 16 residues. J gave up 4 bases and V 0 bases, and 5 bases lay outside the gene matches. Germline V gives CDR1 MGHRA, CDR2 YSYEKL. The CDR3 DNA reads TGCGCCAGCAGCCAAGATTCCGGGACAGGGGCCTATGGCTACACCTTC. Translated, it gives CASSQDSGTGAYGYTF.

As DNA, the CDR3 is TGTGCCAGCAGTTTAGGCTCACCCTCCTCTGGAAACACCATATATTTT. Encoded protein: CASSLGSPSSGNTIYF. This rearrangement joins TRBV12-3 or TRBV12-4 to TRBJ1-3, with D unclear. V dropped 1 base and J dropped 0 bases, with 10 bases sitting between them. The CDR3 runs to 16 residues.

This clonotype was counted only a few times. The CDR3 loop is CASSLVVVPADTQYF. DNA of the CDR3: TGTGCCAGCAGCTTGGTGGTAGTGCCGGCAGATACGCAGTATTTT. This sequence joins TRBV7-9 and TRBJ2-3; D remains ambiguous. V lost 3 bases and J 4 bases, leaving 14 bases between the germline ends. This CDR3 has 15 residues. Germline loops: CDR1 SEHNR, CDR2 FQNEAQ (reference sequence).

This chain links TRBV5-1 with TRBJ2-7; 11 positions agree with TRBD2. The CDR3 spans 17 residues. From germline, CDR1 is SGHRS and CDR2 YFSETQ. After removal of 0 bases from V and 3 bases from J, the junction contained 8 bases not matched to a gene. CDR3 nucleotide sequence: TGCGCCAGCAGCTTGGTAGCGGGAGGGTTGACTTACTACGAGCAGTACTTC. Encoded protein: CASSLVAGGLTYYEQYF.

This clonotype was counted a few times. The V call is TRBV18, the J call TRBJ2-4; 7 positions match TRBD1. The germline V gene encodes CDR1 KGHSH and CDR2 LQKENI. V gave up 3 bases and J gave up 6 bases; unmatched junction bases: 2. The CDR3 spans 13 residues. The CDR3 DNA is TGTGCCAGCTCACCGGACAGGACAAACATTCAGTACTTC. Translated, it gives CASSPDRTNIQYF.

This clonotype was recorded a few times. V is TRBV29-1 and J is TRBJ2-7; TRBD1 agrees at 8 bases. This CDR3 has 12 residues. J gave up 6 bases and V 5 bases, and 6 bases lay outside the gene matches. Germline CDR1 is SQVTM and CDR2 is ANQGSEA. The chain's CDR3 is CSVIRQGREQYF. CDR3 sequence (DNA): TGCAGCGTTATTAGACAGGGGCGCGAGCAGTACTTC.

This clonotype turned up a few times. The rearrangement joins TRBV29-1 to TRBJ2-5; D ambiguous. Trimming shortened V by 6 bases and J by 5 bases, and 28 bases separated the two germline ends. The CDR3 is made up of 17 amino acids. Looked up from germline, CDR1 is SQVTM and CDR2 is ANQGSEA. The CDR3 bases are TGCAGCGTCGGGTTGAGATCAGATAACGCGGCTTGGGAGACCCAGTACTTC. Translation gives CSVGLRSDNAAWETQYF. Looking up the rest from reference TRBV29-1 and TRBJ2-5 gives the full variable domain: SAVISQKPSRDICQRGTSLTIQCQVDSQVTMMFWYRQQPGQSLTLIATANQGSEATYESGFVIDKFPISRPNLTFSTLTVSNMSPEDSSIYLCSVGLRSDNAAWETQYFGPGTRLLVL.

This chain connects TRBV12-3 or TRBV12-4 to TRBJ1-3; weak D call: TRBD1 (5 bases). This CDR3 has 17 residues. Trimming shortened V by 6 bases and J by 2 bases, and 20 bases separated the two germline ends. CDR3 sequence: CASSRDPRKMPGNTIYF. In DNA, the CDR3 is TGTGCCAGCAGCCGGGACCCCCGTAAGATGCCTGGAAACACCATATATTTT.

This chain links TRBV7-9 with TRBJ2-1, with D perhaps TRBD1 or TRBD2 (6 bases each). V lost 3 bases and J 3 bases, leaving 15 bases between the germline ends. CDR1 is SEHNR and CDR2 is FQNEAQ in the germline V gene (reference sequence). CDR3 size: 16 residues. The CDR3 here is CASSLRVGGLYNEQFF. As DNA, the CDR3 is TGTGCCAGCAGCTTGAGGGTGGGGGGCCTCTACAATGAGCAGTTCTTC.

CDR3: CASSSTGTENIAEAFF. The CDR3 nucleotides read TGTGCCAGCAGCTCAACCGGGACAGAGAATATCGCGGAAGCTTTCTTT. V and J are TRBV7-6 and TRBJ1-1; 7 bases fit TRBD1. Looked up from germline, CDR1 is SGHVS and CDR2 is FNYEAQ. The CDR3 has 16 amino acids. The V and J ends lost 4 bases and 8 bases, in that order; junction bases with no gene match: 16. Drawing the rest from reference TRBV7-6 and TRBJ1-1, the complete variable domain is GAGVSQSPRYKVTKRGQDVALRCDPISGHVSLYWYRQALGQGPEFLTYFNYEAQQDKSGLPNDRFSAERPEGSISTLTIQRTEQRDSAMYRCASSSTGTENIAEAFFGQGTRLTVV.

The chain joins TRBV29-1 to TRBJ1-5, with 11 bases fitting TRBD1. The CDR3 runs 15 residues. The germline V gene has CDR1 SQVTM and CDR2 ANQGSEA. With V trimmed by 6 bases and J by 2 bases, 6 bases remained unmatched. CDR3 in DNA: TGCAGCGTCCTGGGGACAGGGGGGGGCAATCAGCCCCAGCATTTT. Translating it yields CSVLGTGGGNQPQHF. Variable domain in full (rest from reference TRBV29-1 and TRBJ1-5): SAVISQKPSRDICQRGTSLTIQCQVDSQVTMMFWYRQQPGQSLTLIATANQGSEATYESGFVIDKFPISRPNLTFSTLTVSNMSPEDSSIYLCSVLGTGGGNQPQHFGDGTRLSIL.

This clonotype has only a few counts. This chain uses TRBV3-1 with TRBJ1-1, with D possibly matching TRBD1 (5 bases). The CDR3 consists of 14 residues. Trimming took off 4 bases at V and 2 bases at J, with 11 bases between the two ends. Germline V gives CDR1 LGHDT, CDR2 YNNKEL (reference sequence). CDR3 in amino acids: CASSRTQGNTEAFF. In DNA form, the CDR3 reads TGTGCCAGCAGCCGAACTCAGGGTAACACTGAAGCTTTCTTT.

This clonotype was seen a handful of times. The genes are TRBV9 and TRBJ2-1; weak D call: TRBD2 (5 bases). Germline CDR1 is SGDLS and CDR2 is YYNGEE. The length of the CDR3 is 16 residues. V was clipped by 0 bases and J by 5 bases, with 15 bases between them. The CDR3 region is CASSVGEGEGHNEQFF. The CDR3 nucleotides are TGTGCCAGCAGCGTAGGGGAAGGAGAGGGCCACAATGAGCAGTTCTTC.

This clonotype was seen only a few times. The chain uses TRBV20-1 and TRBJ2-5; D is unresolved. Per the germline V gene, CDR1 is DFQATT and CDR2 is SNEGSKA (reference sequence). This CDR3 is 11 amino acids long. DNA for the CDR3: TGCACCCTTATTTCTAAAGAGACCCAGTACTTC. It translates to CTLISKETQYF.

The chain carries TRBV12-3 or TRBV12-4 and TRBJ2-1, with 7 bases aligning to TRBD1. This CDR3 comprises 15 residues. J gave up 3 bases and V 3 bases, and 5 bases lay outside the gene matches. The CDR3 spells CASSLGQGVYNEQFF. The CDR3 DNA is TGTGCCAGCAGTTTGGGCCAGGGGGTCTACAATGAGCAGTTCTTC.

This clonotype was seen only a few times. This chain joins TRBV12-3 or TRBV12-4 and TRBJ2-5; 11 bases fit TRBD2. V was pared by 0 bases and J by 5 bases, with 8 bases of the junction left unmatched. This CDR3 has 17 residues. CDR3 nucleotide sequence: TGTGCCAGCAGTTTAGCGGTACTAGCGGGAGATATGGAGACCCAGTACTTC. Protein sequence: CASSLAVLAGDMETQYF.

V gene TRBV7-9 combines with J gene TRBJ1-1, with 7 nucleotides matching TRBD1. V shed 4 bases and J 2 bases; nucleotides not matched to a gene: 4. The CDR3 is 14 amino acids. CDR1 SEHNR and CDR2 FQNEAQ come from the germline V gene (reference sequence). Here the CDR3 DNA reads TGTGCCAGCAGCTCAGGGGGATCTAACACTGAAGCTTTCTTT. This encodes CASSSGGSNTEAFF.

This clonotype is medium-sized within its sample. This chain links TRBV5-4 with TRBJ2-3, with D tentatively TRBD2 (6 bases). The V end lost 3 bases, the J end lost 7 bases, and 21 bases lay between the germline ends. Germline V lookup: CDR1 SGHNT, CDR2 YYREEE (reference sequence). The CDR3 loop spans 16 amino acids. The CDR3 nucleotides are TGTGCCAGCAGCTCTCAGGCGGGACCACGGGGAAATACGCAGTATTTT. This sequence encodes CASSSQAGPRGNTQYF.